Sequencing of this T cell receptor (beta chain) was carried out in a study of PD-1 blockade in classical Hodgkin lymphoma. General study results and limits: Baseline TCR diversity was reportedly lower in newly diagnosed patients than healthy donors. By C4D1 there was a significant rise in CD4+ TCR diversity but not in CD8+ TCR diversity. Why the repertoires differ is still unclear, perhaps disease activity or prior therapy.

Sequenced by immunoSEQ multiplex PCR; TCRdb stores in-frame clones only, minus some. The table records over 25,000 clones, about 86% of them present only once. Exposure to brentuximab vedotin varied, and each patient had relapsed following autologous stem cell transplantation. Isolated CD8+ T cells were derived from thawed PBMCs through magnetic negative selection. The V end was cut by 5 bases, the J end by 0 bases, with 13 bases between. The CDR3 consists of 15 residues. Looked up from germline, CDR1 is SEHNR and CDR2 is FQNEAQ (reference sequence). Comment on this clone: What it binds is unknown.

This TCR came from a human donor with classical Hodgkin lymphoma. The sample was CD8+ T cells from blood, taken at baseline. This sequence joins TRBV7-9 and TRBJ1-1; TRBD1 might be the D (6 bases). The CDR3 here is CASSRETGMNTEAFF. In DNA form, the CDR3 reads TGTGCCAGCAGCCGGGAGACAGGAATGAACACTGAAGCTTTCTTT.